A few counts support the clone carrying this TCR beta chain. Its antigen is unidentified. The source of the sample is a study of T cells after posttransplantation cyclophosphamide. Study-wide results and caveats: Blood and skin or GI T cell repertoires showed limited TRB overlap. TRB clonality was highly associated with recipient CMV seropositivity and reactivation.

Clones were read by immunoSEQ multiplex PCR, and TCRdb kept only the in-frame ones, dropping some. The repertoire has fewer than 35,000 clones, none seen only once; the ten largest take 2.5% to 3.5%. Trimming removed 4 bases from V and 1 base from J; junction bases left unmatched: 13. The germline V gene encodes CDR1 SGHRS and CDR2 YFSETQ. The CDR3 loop spans 17 amino acids. On the day of bone marrow donation, the related graft donor provided peripheral blood. Sequenced: PBMCs. This TCR came from a woman in her fifties or sixties in good health, CMV-negative, and a related stem cell transplant donor. J is TRBJ2-5 and V is TRBV5-1, with 7 bases fitting TRBD2. CDR3 sequence reads: CASSVGIMASGQETQYF. CDR3 in DNA: TGCGCCAGCAGCGTTGGGATTATGGCTAGCGGCCAAGAGACCCAGTACTTC.